This T cell receptor beta chain was documented in a study of shared clonotypes between healthy human individuals. Generated by immunoSEQ multiplex PCR, the TCRdb table keeps only in-frame clones and is missing some. This sample has about 1.1 million clones; approximately 80% occur once, and the top ten carry approximately 0.5%. Findings and limits, study-wide: Clonotype sharing across several donors was observed for 4.5% to 6.5% of naive CD4 clonotypes.

From germline, CDR1 is KGHSH and CDR2 LQKENI. The trim removed 3 bases at V and 5 bases at J, leaving 4 bases unmatched. There are 14 residues in the CDR3. About this clone: The target antigen is unknown.

Sequencing was carried out using memory CD4+ T cells from PBMCs. The subset was: CD45RA-negative fraction. The clonotype comes from a man younger than 35 in good health. Some clones in this sample may be carry-over from other donors' samples. This chain links TRBV18 with TRBJ2-5, with 9 positions matching TRBD1. The CDR3 region is CASSPIDRGETQYF. CDR3 nucleotide sequence: TGTGCCAGCTCACCTATCGACAGGGGGGAGACCCAGTACTTC.